These 18 T cell receptor beta chains originate from one sample sequenced in a study of control samples from healthy donors and cancer patients. Clones were sequenced by immunoSEQ multiplex PCR, and TCRdb holds only the in-frame ones, with some missing. This repertoire shows 30,000 to 35,000 clones, roughly 95% found once; its top ten account for 6.6%. Specimen: blood. These receptors were obtained from a man between 60 and 75 years old in good health.

This chain links TRBV24-1 with TRBJ1-5, with D uncertain. The CDR3 sequence is 14 residues long. The germline V and J ends were trimmed by 6 bases and 0 bases, with 8 bases remaining between them. Germline-derived CDR1 and CDR2 are KGHDR and SFDVKD. The CDR3 coding sequence is TGTGCCACCAGTCCTTTTTATAGCAATCAGCCCCAGCATTTT. It specifies CATSPFYSNQPQHF.

The chain uses TRBV6-2 or TRBV6-3 and TRBJ1-2; D gene ambiguous. The CDR3 runs to 13 residues. V lost 3 bases, J lost 5 bases, and 10 bases lay in between. Germline CDR1 MNHEY, CDR2 SVGEGT. The CDR3 is CASSYGRPYGYTF. In DNA, the CDR3 is TGTGCCAGCAGTTATGGAAGACCTTATGGCTACACCTTC.

CDR3 DNA sequence: TGTGCCAGTAGTATACTGGACAGGGGGCGCGTCGGCTCGAACTATGGCTACACCTTC. Amino acids: CASSILDRGRVGSNYGYTF. This rearrangement joins TRBV19 to TRBJ1-2, with 11 positions matching TRBD1. The germline gives CDR1 LNHDA, CDR2 SQIVND (reference sequence). The junction had 13 bases not matched to a gene; V was cut back by 2 bases and J by 2 bases. This CDR3 spans 19 amino acids.

This rearrangement joins TRBV18 to TRBJ2-7, with D possibly matching TRBD1 (6 bases). The CDR3 has 14 amino acids. The V and J ends lost 4 bases and 5 bases respectively, with 15 bases between them. Germline CDR1 KGHSH, CDR2 LQKENI. CDR3 sequence (DNA): TGTGCCAGCTCACTACAGGGTTCTGGGGACGAGCAGTACTTC. As protein: CASSLQGSGDEQYF.

The V gene is TRBV7-9, the J gene TRBJ2-3; 10 nucleotides match TRBD2. With 3 bases clipped from V and 0 bases from J, the junction kept 3 bases outside the gene matches. The CDR3 totals 16 residues. Germline CDR1 and CDR2: SEHNR and FQNEAQ (reference sequence). The CDR3 DNA follows: TGTGCCAGCAGCTTTGGTAGCGGGGGGAGCACAGATACGCAGTATTTT. It is translated as CASSFGSGGSTDTQYF.

The rearrangement joins TRBV5-1 to TRBJ1-1; the D gene is possibly TRBD1 (5 bases). Germline CDR1 is SGHRS and CDR2 is YFSETQ. CDR3 length: 16 amino acids. Trimming cost V 4 bases and J 0 bases, with 16 bases left between them. The CDR3 bases are TGCGCCAGCAGCCTCGACAGCTCTATTATGAACACTGAAGCTTTCTTT. Encoded protein: CASSLDSSIMNTEAFF.

CDR3 in DNA: TGTGCCAGCAGTTCCGGAGGAAACACCATATATTTT. The encoded protein is CASSSGGNTIYF. The V call is TRBV6-5, the J call TRBJ1-3; unclear D gene. CDR3 size: 12 residues. CDR1 and CDR2 from the germline V gene are MNHEY and SVGAGI. The V and J ends lost 4 bases and 4 bases respectively, with 5 bases between them.

The chain couples TRBV28 to TRBJ2-2, with 8 bases that match TRBD1. CDR1 and CDR2 from the germline V gene are MDHEN and SYDVKM. The CDR3 is 15 residues long. Germline trimming cut 6 bases from V and 4 bases from J; bases unmatched to any gene: 7. The CDR3: CASRTQGAGTGELFF. CDR3 in DNA: TGTGCCAGCAGGACCCAGGGGGCCGGCACCGGGGAGCTGTTTTTT.

The CDR3: CASSVGVAFNTEAFF. CDR3 DNA: TGTGCCAGCAGCGTAGGGGTAGCCTTTAACACTGAAGCTTTCTTT. V is TRBV9 and J is TRBJ1-1; no reliable D call. The germline CDR1 and CDR2 sequences are SGDLS and YYNGEE. This CDR3 is 15 amino acids long. V gave up 0 bases and J gave up 2 bases, with 11 bases separating them. Based on the CDR3 plus reference TRBV9 and TRBJ1-1, the full variable domain is DSGVTQTPKHLITATGQRVTLRCSPRSGDLSVYWYQQSLDQGLQFLIQYYNGEERAKGNILERFSAQQFPDLHSELNLSSLELGDSALYFCASSVGVAFNTEAFFGQGTRLTVV.

The rearrangement links TRBV6-6 to TRBJ2-7; 8 bases match TRBD1. Germline V gene sequence: CDR1 MNHNY, CDR2 SVGAGI (reference sequence). The CDR3 contains 14 residues. The V gene end was trimmed by 6 bases and the J gene end by 1 base; junction bases not matched to a gene: 5. The CDR3 loop is CASRDRGSSYEQYF. In DNA, the CDR3 is TGTGCCAGCAGAGACAGGGGTTCGTCCTACGAGCAGTACTTC.

This chain links TRBV6-2 or TRBV6-3 with TRBJ1-6; TRBD1 matches 7 bases. There are 15 residues in the CDR3. After removal of 3 bases from V and 8 bases from J, the junction contained 7 bases not matched to a gene. Germline V gene lookup returns CDR1 MNHEY and CDR2 SVGEGT. DNA for the CDR3: TGTGCCAGCAGTTATAGGGGGCGAATGGATTCACCCCTCCACTTT. This codes for CASSYRGRMDSPLHF.

Written as DNA, the CDR3 is TGTGCCAGTAGCATCGGATCAGTAGTTGGGGCCAACGTCCTGACTTTC. Translation: CASSIGSVVGANVLTF. The gene calls are TRBV19 and TRBJ2-6, with unresolved D. The CDR3 is 16 residues long. Deletions cut 6 bases from V and 3 bases from J, with 15 bases between. Germline CDR1 and CDR2: LNHDA and SQIVND (reference sequence).

The genes are TRBV7-2 and TRBJ2-3; 7 positions agree with TRBD1. Germline V CDR1 and CDR2: SGHTA, FQGNSA. V shed 5 bases and J 2 bases; nucleotides not matched to a gene: 4. This CDR3 is 14 amino acids long. This chain's CDR3 is CASSDRAHTDTQYF. CDR3 nucleotides: TGTGCCAGCAGCGACAGGGCTCACACAGATACGCAGTATTTT. Full variable domain (remainder filled in from reference TRBV7-2 and TRBJ2-3): GAGVSQSPSNKVTEKGKDVELRCDPISGHTALYWYRQSLGQGLEFLIYFQGNSAPDKSGLPSDRFSAERTGGSVSTLTIQRTQQEDSAVYLCASSDRAHTDTQYFGPGTRLTVL.

The V call is TRBV6-5, the J call TRBJ1-2; the match to TRBD1 covers 8 bases. Looked up from germline, CDR1 is MNHEY and CDR2 is SVGAGI. This CDR3 is 14 amino acids long. Trimming cost V 7 bases and J 4 bases; bases outside gene matches: 8. This CDR3 reads CASKRDRPSYGYTF. DNA of the CDR3: TGTGCCAGCAAAAGGGACAGGCCCTCCTATGGCTACACCTTC.

The rearrangement uses TRBV9 and TRBJ2-1, with 12 bases matching TRBD2. V was clipped by 3 bases and J by 7 bases; unmatched bases: 8. This CDR3 contains 16 residues. The V gene's germline CDR1 is SGDLS and CDR2 YYNGEE. The CDR3 here is CASSATSGGPQNEQFF. Here the CDR3 DNA reads TGTGCCAGCAGCGCGACTAGCGGGGGACCTCAGAATGAGCAGTTCTTC.

This chain joins TRBV4-1 and TRBJ1-5; 7 nucleotides line up with TRBD1. With 1 base clipped from V and 4 bases from J, the junction kept 7 bases outside the gene matches. The CDR3 spans 16 residues. Germline assignment: CDR1 MGHRA and CDR2 YSYEKL. CDR3 sequence: CASSQVPTGTNQPQHF. In DNA, the CDR3 is TGCGCCAGCAGCCAAGTCCCGACAGGGACAAATCAGCCCCAGCATTTT.

The rearrangement uses TRBV27 and TRBJ2-1; 8 bases fit TRBD1. The trim removed 2 bases at V and 8 bases at J, leaving 5 bases unmatched. CDR3 length: 14 residues. Germline V gene sequence: CDR1 MNHEY, CDR2 SMNVEV (reference sequence). The CDR3 DNA follows: TGTGCCAGCAGTTTACGGACAGGGTGGGATGAGCAGTTCTTC. It specifies CASSLRTGWDEQFF.

A note on this clone: A junction boundary mismatches the germline segment, possibly from a read error. The chain recombines TRBV6-5 with TRBJ1-2; TRBD1 might be the D (5 bases). The V gene's germline CDR1 is MNHEY and CDR2 SVGAGI. The CDR3 is 12 amino acids. The CDR3 DNA reads TGTGCCTGCAGACAGACTAACTATGGCTACACCTTC. This translates into CACRQTNYGYTF.